The TCR beta chain under discussion was sequenced for a study of T cells in Graves' hyperthyroidism and ophthalmopathy. Study summary: At initial diagnosis, before any treatment had begun, peripheral blood was obtained. Findings and caveats of the study: A model built on 13 V-J features separated ophthalmopathy from stable hyperthyroidism.

There were TCR beta CDR3 regions amplified from RNA transcripts. First-round RT-PCR with HTBI primers amplified the TCR CDR3 region. One entry per CDR3 protein results from TCRdb running MiXCR on the multiplex PCR reads. The top ten hold around a third of the sample, which has about 400,000 distinct CDR3 sequences, 15% seen once. This clonotype was found many times. Its antigen is undetermined. Germline CDR1 reads SNHLY; CDR2 reads FYNNEI. V trimming: 2 bases; J trimming: 0 bases; junction bases outside the gene matches: 4. The CDR3 covers 16 residues. The receptor was isolated from a woman younger than 45 with Graves' hyperthyroidism. The chain recombines TRBV2 with TRBJ1-5; 7 bases map to TRBD1. Sequenced input: blood. The CDR3 loop is CASSEQGGYSNQPQHF. CDR3 nucleotide sequence: TGTGCCAGCAGTGAACAGGGGGGATATAGCAATCAGCCCCAGCATTTT.